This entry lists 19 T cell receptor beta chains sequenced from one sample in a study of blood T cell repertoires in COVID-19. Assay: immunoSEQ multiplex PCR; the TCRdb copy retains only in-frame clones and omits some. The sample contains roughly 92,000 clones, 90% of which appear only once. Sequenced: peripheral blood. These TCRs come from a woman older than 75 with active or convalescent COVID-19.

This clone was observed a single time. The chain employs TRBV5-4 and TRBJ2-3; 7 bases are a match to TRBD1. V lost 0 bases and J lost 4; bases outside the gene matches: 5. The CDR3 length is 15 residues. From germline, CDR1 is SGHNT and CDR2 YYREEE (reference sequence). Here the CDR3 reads CASSLARTGADTQYF. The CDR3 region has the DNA TGTGCCAGCAGCTTGGCCCGGACAGGTGCAGATACGCAGTATTTT.

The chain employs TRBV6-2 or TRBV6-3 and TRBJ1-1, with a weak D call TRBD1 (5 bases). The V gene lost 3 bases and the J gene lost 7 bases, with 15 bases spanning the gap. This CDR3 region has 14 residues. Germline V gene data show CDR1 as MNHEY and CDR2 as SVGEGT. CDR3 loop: CASSYQGMVFEAFF. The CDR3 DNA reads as TGTGCCAGCAGTTATCAGGGCATGGTTTTTGAAGCTTTCTTT.

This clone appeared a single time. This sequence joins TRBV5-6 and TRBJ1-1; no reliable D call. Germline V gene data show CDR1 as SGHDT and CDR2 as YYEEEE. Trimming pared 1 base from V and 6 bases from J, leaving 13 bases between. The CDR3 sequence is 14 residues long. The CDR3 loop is CASSLSAGTAEAFF. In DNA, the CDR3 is TGTGCCAGCAGCTTGTCGGCGGGAACAGCTGAAGCTTTCTTT.

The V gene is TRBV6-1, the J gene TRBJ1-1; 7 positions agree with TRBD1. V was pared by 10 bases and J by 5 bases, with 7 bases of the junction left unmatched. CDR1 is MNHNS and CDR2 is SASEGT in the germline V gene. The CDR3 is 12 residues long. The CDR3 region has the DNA TGTGCCACCAGCAGGGGGGTGACTGAAGCTTTCTTT. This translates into CATSRGVTEAFF.

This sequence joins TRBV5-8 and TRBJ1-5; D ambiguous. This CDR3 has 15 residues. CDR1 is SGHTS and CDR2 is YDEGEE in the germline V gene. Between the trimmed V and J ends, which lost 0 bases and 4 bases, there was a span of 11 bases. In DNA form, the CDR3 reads TGTGCCAGCAGCTTGGCCACCGGCGGGAATCAGCCCCAGCATTTT. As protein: CASSLATGGNQPQHF. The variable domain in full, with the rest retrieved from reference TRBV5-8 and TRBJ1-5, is EAGVTQSPTHLIKTRGQQATLRCSPISGHTSVYWYQQALGLGLQFLLWYDEGEERNRGNFPPRFSGRQFPNYSSELNVNALELEDSALYLCASSLATGGNQPQHFGDGTRLSIL.

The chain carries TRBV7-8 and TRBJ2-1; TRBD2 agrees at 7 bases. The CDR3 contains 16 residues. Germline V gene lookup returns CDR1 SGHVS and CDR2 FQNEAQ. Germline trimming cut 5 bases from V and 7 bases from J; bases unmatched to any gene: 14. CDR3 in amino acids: CASSHEGGTIANEQFF. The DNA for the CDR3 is TGTGCCAGCAGCCATGAGGGCGGGACTATAGCTAATGAGCAGTTCTTC.

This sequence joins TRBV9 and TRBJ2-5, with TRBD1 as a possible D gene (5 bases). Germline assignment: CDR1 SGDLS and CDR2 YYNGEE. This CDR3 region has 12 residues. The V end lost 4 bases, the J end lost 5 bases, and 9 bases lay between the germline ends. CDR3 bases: TGTGCCAGCAGCAGGGGCTGGGAGACCCAGTACTTC. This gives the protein CASSRGWETQYF. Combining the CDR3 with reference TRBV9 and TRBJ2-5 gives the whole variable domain DSGVTQTPKHLITATGQRVTLRCSPRSGDLSVYWYQQSLDQGLQFLIQYYNGEERAKGNILERFSAQQFPDLHSELNLSSLELGDSALYFCASSRGWETQYFGPGTRLLVL.

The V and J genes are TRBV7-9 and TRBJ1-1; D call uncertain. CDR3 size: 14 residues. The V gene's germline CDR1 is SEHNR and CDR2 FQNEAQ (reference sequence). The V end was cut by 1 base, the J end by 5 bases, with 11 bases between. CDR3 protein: CASSLDGSVTEAFF. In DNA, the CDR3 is TGTGCCAGCAGCTTAGACGGGTCAGTTACTGAAGCTTTCTTT.

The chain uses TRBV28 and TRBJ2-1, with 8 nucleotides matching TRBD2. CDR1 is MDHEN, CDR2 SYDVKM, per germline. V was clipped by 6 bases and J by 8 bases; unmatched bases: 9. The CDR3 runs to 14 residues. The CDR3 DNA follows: TGTGCCAGCAGCCTCACCGGGACTAGTTATGAGCAGTTCTTC. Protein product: CASSLTGTSYEQFF. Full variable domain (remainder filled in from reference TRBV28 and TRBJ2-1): DVKVTQSSRYLVKRTGEKVFLECVQDMDHENMFWYRQDPGLGLRLIYFSYDVKMKEKGDIPEGYSVSREKKERFSLILESASTNQTSMYLCASSLTGTSYEQFFGPGTRLTVL.

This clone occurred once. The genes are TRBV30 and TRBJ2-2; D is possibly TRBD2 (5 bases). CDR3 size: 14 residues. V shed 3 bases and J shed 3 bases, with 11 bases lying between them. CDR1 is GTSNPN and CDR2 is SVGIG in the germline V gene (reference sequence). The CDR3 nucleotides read TGTGCCTGGAGAAATCCGGACTACACCGGGGAGCTGTTTTTT. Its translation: CAWRNPDYTGELFF.

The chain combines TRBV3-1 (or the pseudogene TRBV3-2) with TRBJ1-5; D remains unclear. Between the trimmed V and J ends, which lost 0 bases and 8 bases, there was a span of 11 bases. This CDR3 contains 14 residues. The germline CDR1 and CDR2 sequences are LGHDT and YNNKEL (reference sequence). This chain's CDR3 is CASSQDGGWEPQHF. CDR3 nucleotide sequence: TGTGCCAGCAGCCAAGACGGAGGGTGGGAGCCCCAGCATTTT.

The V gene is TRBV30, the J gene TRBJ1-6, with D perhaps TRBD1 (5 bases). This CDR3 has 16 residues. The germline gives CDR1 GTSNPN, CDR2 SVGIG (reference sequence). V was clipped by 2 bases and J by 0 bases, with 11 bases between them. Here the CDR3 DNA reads TGTGCCTGGAGTTTTAGGGGAAGCTCCTATAATTCACCCCTCCACTTT. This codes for CAWSFRGSSYNSPLHF.

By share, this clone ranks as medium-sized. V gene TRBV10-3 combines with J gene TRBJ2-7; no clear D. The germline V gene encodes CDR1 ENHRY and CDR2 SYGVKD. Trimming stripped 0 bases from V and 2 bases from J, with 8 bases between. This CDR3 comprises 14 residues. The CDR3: CAISESPTTYEQYF. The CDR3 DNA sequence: TGTGCCATCAGTGAGTCGCCGACAACCTACGAGCAGTACTTC.

The chain's CDR3 is CASSVGTGGPYGYTF. The CDR3 DNA follows: TGTGCCAGCAGCGTAGGGACAGGGGGCCCCTATGGCTACACCTTC. The V and J genes are TRBV9 and TRBJ1-2; TRBD1 matches at 11 bases. Germline trimming cut 0 bases from V and 4 bases from J; bases unmatched to any gene: 2. The CDR3 totals 15 residues. Germline V gene lookup returns CDR1 SGDLS and CDR2 YYNGEE. The complete variable domain, with remaining parts taken from reference TRBV9 and TRBJ1-2, reads DSGVTQTPKHLITATGQRVTLRCSPRSGDLSVYWYQQSLDQGLQFLIQYYNGEERAKGNILERFSAQQFPDLHSELNLSSLELGDSALYFCASSVGTGGPYGYTFGSGTRLTVV.

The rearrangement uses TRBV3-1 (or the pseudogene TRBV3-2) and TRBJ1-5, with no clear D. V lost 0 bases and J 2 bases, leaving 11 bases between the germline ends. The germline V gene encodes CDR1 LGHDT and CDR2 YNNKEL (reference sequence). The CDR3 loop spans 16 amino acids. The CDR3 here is CASSQEGGIGNQPQHF. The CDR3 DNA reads TGTGCCAGCAGCCAAGAAGGAGGCATTGGCAATCAGCCCCAGCATTTT.

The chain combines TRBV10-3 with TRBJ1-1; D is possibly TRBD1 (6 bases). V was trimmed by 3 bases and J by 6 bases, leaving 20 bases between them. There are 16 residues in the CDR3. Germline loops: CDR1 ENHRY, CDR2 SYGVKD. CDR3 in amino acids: CAISDKTGSGVPEAFF. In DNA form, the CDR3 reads TGTGCCATCAGTGACAAAACGGGGTCAGGGGTACCTGAAGCTTTCTTT.

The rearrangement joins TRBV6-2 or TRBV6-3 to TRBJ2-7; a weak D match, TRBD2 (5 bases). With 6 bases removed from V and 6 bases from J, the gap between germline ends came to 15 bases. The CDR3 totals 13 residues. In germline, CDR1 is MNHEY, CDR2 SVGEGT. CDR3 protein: CASRPQLLGEQYF. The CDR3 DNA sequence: TGTGCCAGCAGACCTCAATTACTAGGCGAGCAGTACTTC.

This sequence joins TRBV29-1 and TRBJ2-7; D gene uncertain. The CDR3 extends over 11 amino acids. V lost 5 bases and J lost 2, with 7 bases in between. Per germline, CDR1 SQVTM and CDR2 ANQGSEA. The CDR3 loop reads CSVIQTYEQYF. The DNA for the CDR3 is TGCAGCGTTATTCAGACCTACGAGCAGTACTTC.

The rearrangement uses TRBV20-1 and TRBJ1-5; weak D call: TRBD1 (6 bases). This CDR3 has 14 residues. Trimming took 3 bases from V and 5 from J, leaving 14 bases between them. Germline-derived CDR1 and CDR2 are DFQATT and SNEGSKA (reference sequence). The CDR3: CSASQGGDDQPQHF. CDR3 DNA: TGCAGTGCTAGTCAAGGGGGGGACGATCAGCCCCAGCATTTT.